The 2 T cell receptor beta chains below come from one sample, sequenced in a study of graft-versus-host responses after intestinal transplantation. TCRdb's copy holds only in-frame clones and misses some; the assay was immunoSEQ multiplex PCR. The sample yields nearly 95,000 clones, roughly 91% seen once. No antigen has been identified for these receptors. Sequenced material: unstimulated CD8+ T cells sorted from spleen or lymph node cells, taken before intestinal transplant. Receptor source: a human donor who received an intestinal transplant.

This CDR3 reads CASSLEWRETQYF. CDR3 sequence (DNA): TGTGCCAGCAGCTTAGAATGGCGGGAGACCCAGTACTTC. The V call is TRBV7-9, the J call TRBJ2-5; the D is unclear. Trimming left V 1 base short and J 5 bases short, with 8 bases between. The CDR3 runs to 13 residues. Germline V lookup: CDR1 SEHNR, CDR2 FQNEAQ (reference sequence).

V is TRBV27 and J is TRBJ2-1; TRBD1 agrees at 8 bases. The CDR3 totals 15 residues. V shed 2 bases and J 1 base; nucleotides not matched to a gene: 1. Germline V gene sequence: CDR1 MNHEY, CDR2 SMNVEV (reference sequence). The CDR3 loop is CASSLGDRSYNEQFF. The CDR3 region has the DNA TGTGCCAGCAGTTTAGGGGACAGGTCCTACAATGAGCAGTTCTTC.